These T cell receptor beta chains were read from a single sample in a study of beta chain features in type 1 diabetes. Generated by immunoSEQ multiplex PCR, the TCRdb table keeps only in-frame clones and is missing some. The repertoire holds over 600,000 clones, under 15% seen once, with 0.095% to 0.15% in the top ten. The sequenced sample consisted of naive CD4+ T cells from blood. The receptors shown here come from a man aged 25-45 years with type 1 diabetes. Both conserved end residues are part of each CDR3. Each record gives: V gene, CDR3 protein.

v_call: TRBV4-3
cdr3_aa: CASSQRGAGTDTQYF

v_call: TRBV11-2
cdr3_aa: CASSSNTGYNEQFF

v_call: TRBV7-9
cdr3_aa: CASSLEWPPGRYF

v_call: TRBV19
cdr3_aa: CASSTRQGVRTEAFF

v_call: TRBV9
cdr3_aa: CASSVAGTHTEAFF

v_call: TRBV7-2
cdr3_aa: CASSRLASTDTQYF

v_call: TRBV7-2
cdr3_aa: CASSLVATGSYEQYF

v_call: TRBV7-2
cdr3_aa: CASSFASTDTQYF

v_call: TRBV4-3
cdr3_aa: CASSQAVGDDYGYTF

v_call: TRBV7-2
cdr3_aa: CASSVLRGDQPQHF

v_call: TRBV27
cdr3_aa: CASSETGVLSEKLFF

v_call: TRBV2
cdr3_aa: CASSVQANQPQHF

v_call: TRBV9
cdr3_aa: CASSAPSMGAGNTIYF

v_call: TRBV9
cdr3_aa: CASSVGGIQADTQYF

v_call: TRBV7-3
cdr3_aa: CASSLGGLVTDTQYF

v_call: TRBV29-1
cdr3_aa: CSVESAGGAQYF

v_call: TRBV9
cdr3_aa: CASSVGEGVPYEQYF

v_call: TRBV7-6
cdr3_aa: CASSLALRGLVYEQYF

v_call: TRBV30
cdr3_aa: CAWGQGNEKLFF

v_call: TRBV5-6
cdr3_aa: CASSFPLDSNQPQHF

v_call: TRBV11-2
cdr3_aa: CASSPDGTSGNTIYF

v_call: TRBV7-9
cdr3_aa: CASSPTGEGDTQYF

v_call: TRBV7-2
cdr3_aa: CASSFGTGVNEQFF

v_call: TRBV27
cdr3_aa: CASSLGGTNEVSDQYF

v_call: TRBV4-3
cdr3_aa: CASSLRTDINYGYTF

v_call: TRBV5-6
cdr3_aa: CASSLGQPNQPQHF